This T cell receptor beta chain was identified during a study of T cells in localized non-small cell lung cancer. Broader study findings: There was an association of higher blood T cell density with longer overall survival. Adjacent uninvolved lung had the highest clonality, suggesting focused antigen responses. There were a median around 60 of the top 100 tumor clones appearing in adjacent lung.

Details on this clone: Its antigen is not identified.

The germline V gene has CDR1 SGHVS and CDR2 FQNEAQ. This CDR3 contains 17 residues. V lost 2 bases and J 0 bases, leaving 13 bases between the germline ends. Clones were read by immunoSEQ multiplex PCR, and TCRdb kept only the in-frame ones, dropping some. The data contain 90,000 to 95,000 clones, approximately 88% of them singletons. V gene TRBV7-8 combines with J gene TRBJ1-4; D uncertain. Source: peripheral blood, taken before any cancer treatment. The clonotype originates from a man between 40 and 69 years old with stage I squamous cell lung carcinoma. The CDR3 bases are TGTGCCAGCAGCTTATGGGCAGCCTGGGCAACTAATGAAAAACTGTTTTTT. This sequence encodes CASSLWAAWATNEKLFF. Filled out from reference TRBV7-8 and TRBJ1-4, the complete variable domain reads GAGVSQSPRYKVAKRGQDVALRCDPISGHVSLFWYQQALGQGPEFLTYFQNEAQLDKSGLPSDRFFAERPEGSVSTLKIQRTQQEDSAVYLCASSLWAAWATNEKLFFGSGTQLSVL.